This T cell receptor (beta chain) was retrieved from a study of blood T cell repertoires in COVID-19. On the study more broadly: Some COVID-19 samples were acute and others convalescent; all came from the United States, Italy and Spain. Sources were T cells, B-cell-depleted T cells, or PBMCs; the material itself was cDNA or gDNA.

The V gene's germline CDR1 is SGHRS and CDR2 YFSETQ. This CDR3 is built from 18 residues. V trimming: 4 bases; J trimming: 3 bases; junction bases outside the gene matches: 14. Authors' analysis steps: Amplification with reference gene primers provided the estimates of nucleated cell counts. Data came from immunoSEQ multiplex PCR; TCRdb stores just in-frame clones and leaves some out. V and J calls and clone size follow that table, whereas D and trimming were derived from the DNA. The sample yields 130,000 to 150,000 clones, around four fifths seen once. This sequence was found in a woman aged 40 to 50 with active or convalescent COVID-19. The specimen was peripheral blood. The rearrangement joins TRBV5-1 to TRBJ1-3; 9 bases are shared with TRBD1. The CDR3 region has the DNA TGCGCCAGCAGCGCGGGACAGGGAGAGAAAGGCGGTGGAAACACCATATATTTT. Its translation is CASSAGQGEKGGGNTIYF.